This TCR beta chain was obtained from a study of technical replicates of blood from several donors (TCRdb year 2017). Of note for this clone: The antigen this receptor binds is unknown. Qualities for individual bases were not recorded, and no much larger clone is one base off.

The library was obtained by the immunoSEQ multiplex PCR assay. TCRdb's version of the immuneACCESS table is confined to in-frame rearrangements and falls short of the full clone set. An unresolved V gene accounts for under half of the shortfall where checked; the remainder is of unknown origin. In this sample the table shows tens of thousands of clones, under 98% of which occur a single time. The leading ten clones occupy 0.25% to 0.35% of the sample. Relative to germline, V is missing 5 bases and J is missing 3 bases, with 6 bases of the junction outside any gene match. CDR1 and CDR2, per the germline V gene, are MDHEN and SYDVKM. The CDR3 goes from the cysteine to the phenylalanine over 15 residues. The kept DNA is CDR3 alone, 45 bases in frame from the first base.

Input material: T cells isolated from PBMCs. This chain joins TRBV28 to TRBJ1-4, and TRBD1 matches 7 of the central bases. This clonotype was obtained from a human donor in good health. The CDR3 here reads CASSPDRAANEKLFF. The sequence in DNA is TGTGCCAGCAGTCCTGACAGGGCAGCTAATGAAAAACTGTTTTTT.